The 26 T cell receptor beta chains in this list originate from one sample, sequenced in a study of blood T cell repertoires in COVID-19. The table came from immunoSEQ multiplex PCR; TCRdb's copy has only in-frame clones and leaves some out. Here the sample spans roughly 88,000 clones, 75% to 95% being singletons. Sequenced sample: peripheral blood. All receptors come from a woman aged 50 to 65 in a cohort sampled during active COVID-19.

The CDR3 coding sequence is TGTGCCAGCAGCTTACTCACACCTGACAGAAGTGAGCAGTTCTTC. This gives the protein CASSLLTPDRSEQFF. The V and J genes are TRBV11-2 and TRBJ2-1; D is possibly TRBD1 (5 bases). V dropped 2 bases and J dropped 9 bases, with 17 bases sitting between them. This CDR3 has 15 residues. CDR1 SGHAT and CDR2 FQNNGV come from the germline V gene.

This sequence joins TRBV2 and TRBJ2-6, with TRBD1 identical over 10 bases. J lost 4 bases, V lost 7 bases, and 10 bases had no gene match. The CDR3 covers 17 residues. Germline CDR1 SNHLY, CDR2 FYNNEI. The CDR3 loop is CASNPGTGVEGANVLTF. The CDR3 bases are TGTGCCAGCAATCCCGGGACAGGGGTTGAAGGGGCCAACGTCCTGACTTTC.

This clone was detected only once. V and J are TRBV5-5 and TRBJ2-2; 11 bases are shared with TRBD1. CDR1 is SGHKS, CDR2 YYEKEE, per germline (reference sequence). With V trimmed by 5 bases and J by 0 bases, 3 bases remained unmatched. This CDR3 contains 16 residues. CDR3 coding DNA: TGTGCCAGCAGGCTGGGACAGGGGGCGAACACCGGGGAGCTGTTTTTT. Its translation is CASRLGQGANTGELFF.

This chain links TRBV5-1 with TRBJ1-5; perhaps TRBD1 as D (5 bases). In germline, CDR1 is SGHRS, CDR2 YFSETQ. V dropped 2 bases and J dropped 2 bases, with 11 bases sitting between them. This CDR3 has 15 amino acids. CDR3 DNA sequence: TGCGCCAGCAGCTTACGAGGGGAGGGCAATCAGCCCCAGCATTTT. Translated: CASSLRGEGNQPQHF.

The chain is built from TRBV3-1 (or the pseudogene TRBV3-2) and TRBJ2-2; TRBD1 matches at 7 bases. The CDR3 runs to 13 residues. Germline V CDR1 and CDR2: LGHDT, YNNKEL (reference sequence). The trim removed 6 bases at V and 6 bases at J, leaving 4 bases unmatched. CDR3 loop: CASRNTGAGELFF. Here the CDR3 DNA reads TGTGCCAGCAGAAACACAGGGGCCGGGGAGCTGTTTTTT.

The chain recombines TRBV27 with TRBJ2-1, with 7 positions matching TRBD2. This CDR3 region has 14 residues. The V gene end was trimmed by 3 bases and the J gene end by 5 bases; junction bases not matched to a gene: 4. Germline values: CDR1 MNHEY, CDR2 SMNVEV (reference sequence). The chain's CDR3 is CASSFSREHNEQFF. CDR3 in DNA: TGTGCCAGCAGTTTTTCGCGGGAGCACAATGAGCAGTTCTTC.

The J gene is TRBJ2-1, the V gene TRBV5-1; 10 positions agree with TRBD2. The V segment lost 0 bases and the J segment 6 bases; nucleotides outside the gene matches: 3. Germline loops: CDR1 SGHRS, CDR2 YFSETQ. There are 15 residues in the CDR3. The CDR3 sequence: CASSLALAGVNEQFF. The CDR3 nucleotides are TGCGCCAGCAGCTTGGCCCTAGCGGGAGTCAATGAGCAGTTCTTC.

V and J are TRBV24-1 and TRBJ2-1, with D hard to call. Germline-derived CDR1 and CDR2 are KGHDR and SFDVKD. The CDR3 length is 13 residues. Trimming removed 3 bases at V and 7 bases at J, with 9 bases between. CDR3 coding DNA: TGTGCCACCAGTGATGGCACAGAGAATGAGCAGTTCTTC. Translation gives CATSDGTENEQFF.

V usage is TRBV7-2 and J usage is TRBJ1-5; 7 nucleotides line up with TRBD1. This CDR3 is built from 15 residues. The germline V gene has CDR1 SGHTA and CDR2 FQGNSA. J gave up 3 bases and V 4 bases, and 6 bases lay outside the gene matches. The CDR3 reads CASSSRTGDNQPQHF. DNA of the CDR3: TGTGCCAGCAGCTCCCGGACAGGCGACAATCAGCCCCAGCATTTT.

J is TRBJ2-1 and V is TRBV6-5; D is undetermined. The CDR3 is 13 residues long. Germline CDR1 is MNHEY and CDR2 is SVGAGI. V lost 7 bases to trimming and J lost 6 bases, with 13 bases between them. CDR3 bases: TGTGCCAGCATCAGGTTCGGAAGCAATGAGCAGTTCTTC. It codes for CASIRFGSNEQFF.

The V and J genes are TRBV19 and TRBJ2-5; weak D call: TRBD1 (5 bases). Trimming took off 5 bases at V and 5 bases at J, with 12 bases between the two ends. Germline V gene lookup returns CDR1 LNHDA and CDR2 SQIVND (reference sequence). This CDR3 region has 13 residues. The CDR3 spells CASSWQGGETQYF. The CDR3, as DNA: TGTGCCAGTAGTTGGCAGGGCGGTGAGACCCAGTACTTC.

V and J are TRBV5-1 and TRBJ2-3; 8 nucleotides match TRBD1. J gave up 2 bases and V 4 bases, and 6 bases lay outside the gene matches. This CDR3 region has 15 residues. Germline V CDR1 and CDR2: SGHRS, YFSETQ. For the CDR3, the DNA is TGCGCCAGCAGCATGACAGGGGACATCACAGATACGCAGTATTTT. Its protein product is CASSMTGDITDTQYF.

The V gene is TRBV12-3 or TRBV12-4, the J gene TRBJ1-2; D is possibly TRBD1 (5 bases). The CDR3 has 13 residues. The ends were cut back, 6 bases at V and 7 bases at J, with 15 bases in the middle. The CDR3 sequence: CASRYRQGSGYTF. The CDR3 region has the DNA TGTGCCAGCAGGTACCGCCAGGGAAGTGGCTACACCTTC.

This CDR3 reads CASSFPGQGAVSEQYF. CDR3 nucleotides: TGTGCCAGCAGCTTCCCGGGACAGGGGGCGGTGAGCGAGCAGTACTTC. The chain employs TRBV5-4 and TRBJ2-7; 12 bases fit TRBD1. CDR1 SGHNT and CDR2 YYREEE come from the germline V gene (reference sequence). The CDR3 runs 16 residues. The ends lost 2 bases at V and 6 bases at J; junction bases unmatched: 9. Combining the CDR3 with reference TRBV5-4 and TRBJ2-7 gives the whole variable domain ETGVTQSPTHLIKTRGQQVTLRCSSQSGHNTVSWYQQALGQGPQFIFQYYREEENGRGNFPPRFSGLQFPNYSSELNVNALELDDSALYLCASSFPGQGAVSEQYFGPGTRLTVT.

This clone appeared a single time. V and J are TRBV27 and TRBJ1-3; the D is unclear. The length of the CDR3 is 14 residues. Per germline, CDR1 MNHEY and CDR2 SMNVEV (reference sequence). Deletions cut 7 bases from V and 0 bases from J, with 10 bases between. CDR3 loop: CASKAGSSGNTIYF. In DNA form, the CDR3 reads TGTGCCAGCAAAGCGGGGAGCTCTGGAAACACCATATATTTT.

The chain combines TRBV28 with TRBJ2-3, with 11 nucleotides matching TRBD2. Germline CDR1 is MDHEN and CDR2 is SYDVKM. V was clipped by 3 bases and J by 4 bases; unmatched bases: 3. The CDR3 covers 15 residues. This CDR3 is CASSFASGRSDTQYF. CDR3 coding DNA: TGTGCCAGCAGTTTTGCTAGCGGGAGGTCAGATACGCAGTATTTT.

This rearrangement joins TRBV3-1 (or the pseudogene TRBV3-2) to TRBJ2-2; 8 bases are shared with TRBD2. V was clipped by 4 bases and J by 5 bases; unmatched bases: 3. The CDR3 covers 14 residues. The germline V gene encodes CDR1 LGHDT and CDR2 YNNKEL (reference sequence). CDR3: CASSPGGRTGELFF. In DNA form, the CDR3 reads TGTGCCAGCAGCCCGGGGGGGCGGACCGGGGAGCTGTTTTTT.

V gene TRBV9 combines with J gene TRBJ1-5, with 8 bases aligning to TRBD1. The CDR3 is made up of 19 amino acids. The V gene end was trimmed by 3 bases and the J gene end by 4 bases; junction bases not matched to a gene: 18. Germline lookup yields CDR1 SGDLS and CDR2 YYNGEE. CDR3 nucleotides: TGTGCCAGCAGCGGGACAGGGAAAATCTACCGAACCCAAAATCAGCCCCAGCATTTT. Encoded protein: CASSGTGKIYRTQNQPQHF.

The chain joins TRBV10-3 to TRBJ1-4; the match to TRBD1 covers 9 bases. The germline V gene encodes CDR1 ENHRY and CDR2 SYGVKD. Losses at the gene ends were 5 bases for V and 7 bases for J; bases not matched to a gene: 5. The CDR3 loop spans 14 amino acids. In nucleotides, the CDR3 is TGTGCCATCAGTCGGACAGGGGAGGGTGAAAAACTGTTTTTT. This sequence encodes CAISRTGEGEKLFF.

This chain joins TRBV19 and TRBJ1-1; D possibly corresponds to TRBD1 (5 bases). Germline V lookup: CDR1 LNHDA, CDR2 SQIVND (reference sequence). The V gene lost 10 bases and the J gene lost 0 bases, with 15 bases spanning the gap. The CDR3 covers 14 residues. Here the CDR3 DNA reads TGTGCCACCGCAGGGTGGGGCATGAACACTGAAGCTTTCTTT. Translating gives CATAGWGMNTEAFF. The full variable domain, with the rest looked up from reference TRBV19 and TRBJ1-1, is DGGITQSPKYLFRKEGQNVTLSCEQNLNHDAMYWYRQDPGQGLRLIYYSQIVNDFQKGDIAEGYSVSREKKESFPLTVTSAQKNPTAFYLCATAGWGMNTEAFFGQGTRLTVV.

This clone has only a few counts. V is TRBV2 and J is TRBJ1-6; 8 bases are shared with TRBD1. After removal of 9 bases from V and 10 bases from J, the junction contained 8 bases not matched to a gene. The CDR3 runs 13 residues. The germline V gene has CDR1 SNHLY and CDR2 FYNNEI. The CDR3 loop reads CARQRTGSSPLHF. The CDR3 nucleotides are TGTGCCAGGCAGAGGACAGGGTCGTCACCCCTCCACTTT.

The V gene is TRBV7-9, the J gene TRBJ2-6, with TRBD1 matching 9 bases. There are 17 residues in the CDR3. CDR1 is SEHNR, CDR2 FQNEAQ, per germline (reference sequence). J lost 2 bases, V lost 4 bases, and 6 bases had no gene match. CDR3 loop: CASSSDRGFAGANVLTF. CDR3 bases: TGTGCCAGCAGCTCGGACAGGGGTTTCGCTGGGGCCAACGTCCTGACTTTC.

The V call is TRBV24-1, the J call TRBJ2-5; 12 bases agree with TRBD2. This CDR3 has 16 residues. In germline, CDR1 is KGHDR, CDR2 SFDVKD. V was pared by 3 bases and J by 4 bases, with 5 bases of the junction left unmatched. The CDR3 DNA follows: TGTGCCACCAGTGATCCCGTGGGACTAGCGGGAGAGACCCAGTACTTC. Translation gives CATSDPVGLAGETQYF.

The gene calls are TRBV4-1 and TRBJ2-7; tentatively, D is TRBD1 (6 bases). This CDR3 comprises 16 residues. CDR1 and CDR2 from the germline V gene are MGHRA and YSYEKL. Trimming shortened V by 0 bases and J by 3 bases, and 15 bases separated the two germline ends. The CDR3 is CASSQDIGGYFYEQYF. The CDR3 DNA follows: TGCGCCAGCAGCCAAGATATTGGGGGCTATTTCTACGAGCAGTACTTC.

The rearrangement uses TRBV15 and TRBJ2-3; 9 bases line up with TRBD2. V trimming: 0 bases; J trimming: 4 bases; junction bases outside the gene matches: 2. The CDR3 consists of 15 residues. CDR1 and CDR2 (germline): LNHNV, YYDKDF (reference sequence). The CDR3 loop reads CATSRDGLAPDTQYF. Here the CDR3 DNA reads TGTGCCACCAGCAGAGATGGACTAGCGCCAGATACGCAGTATTTT.

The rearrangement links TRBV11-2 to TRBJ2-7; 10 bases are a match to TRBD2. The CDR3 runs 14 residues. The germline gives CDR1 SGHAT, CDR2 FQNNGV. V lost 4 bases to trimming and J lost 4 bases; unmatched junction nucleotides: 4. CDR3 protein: CASSSASGSYEQYF. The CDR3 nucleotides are TGTGCCAGCAGCTCCGCTAGCGGGAGTTACGAGCAGTACTTC.